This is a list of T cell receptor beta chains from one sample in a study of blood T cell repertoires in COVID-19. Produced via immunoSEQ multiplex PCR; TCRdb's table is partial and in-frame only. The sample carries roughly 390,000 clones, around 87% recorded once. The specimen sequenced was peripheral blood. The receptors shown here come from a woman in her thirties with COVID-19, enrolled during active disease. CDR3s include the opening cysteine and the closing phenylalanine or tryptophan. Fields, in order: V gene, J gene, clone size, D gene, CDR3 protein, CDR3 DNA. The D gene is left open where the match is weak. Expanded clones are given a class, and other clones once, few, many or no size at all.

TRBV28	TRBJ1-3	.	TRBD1	CASSYGTGGFAIYF	TGTGCCAGCAGTTACGGGACAGGGGGCTTTGCCATATATTTT
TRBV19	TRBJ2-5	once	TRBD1	CASSSRQGAFETQYF	TGTGCCAGTAGCAGCCGACAGGGGGCCTTCGAGACCCAGTACTTC
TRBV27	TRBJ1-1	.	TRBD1	CASSLSGTVNTEAFF	TGTGCCAGCAGTTTATCTGGGACAGTTAACACTGAAGCTTTCTTT
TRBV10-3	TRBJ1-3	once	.	CAINRDSGNTIYF	TGTGCCATCAACCGGGACTCTGGAAACACCATATATTTT
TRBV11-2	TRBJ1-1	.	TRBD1	CASRLLTGTGVDTEAFF	TGTGCCAGCAGGCTCCTAACCGGGACAGGCGTGGACACTGAAGCTTTCTTT
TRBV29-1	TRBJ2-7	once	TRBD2	CSVDTGTSFDEQYF	TGCAGCGTCGATACCGGGACTAGCTTCGACGAGCAGTACTTC
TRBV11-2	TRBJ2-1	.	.	CASSFRTMAHEQFF	TGTGCCAGCAGCTTCCGGACTATGGCACATGAGCAGTTCTTC
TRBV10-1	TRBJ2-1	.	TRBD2	CASSLSRTSGFNEQFF	TGCGCCAGCAGTCTTTCCCGGACTAGCGGGTTCAATGAGCAGTTCTTC
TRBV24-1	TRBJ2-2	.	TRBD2	CATSNFGAGTTGELFF	TGTGCCACCAGTAATTTTGGAGCGGGGACCACCGGGGAGCTGTTTTTT
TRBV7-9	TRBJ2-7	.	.	CASSLGGEAYEQYF	TGTGCCAGCAGCTTAGGGGGAGAGGCCTACGAGCAGTACTTC
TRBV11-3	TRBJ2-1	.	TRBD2	CASSSGGLAGGNEQFF	TGTGCCAGCAGCTCCGGAGGACTAGCGGGAGGCAATGAGCAGTTCTTC
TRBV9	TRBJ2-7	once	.	CASSAGPSSYEQYF	TGTGCCAGCAGCGCCGGTCCTAGCTCCTACGAGCAGTACTTC
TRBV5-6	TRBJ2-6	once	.	CASSLTGPPGANVLTF	TGTGCCAGCAGCTTGACAGGGCCCCCCGGGGCCAACGTCCTGACTTTC
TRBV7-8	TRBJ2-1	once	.	CASSLVRGASDEQFF	TGTGCCAGCAGCTTAGTCAGGGGGGCTAGCGATGAGCAGTTCTTC
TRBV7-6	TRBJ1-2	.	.	CASSLGDGYTF	TGTGCCAGCAGCTTAGGCGATGGCTACACCTTC
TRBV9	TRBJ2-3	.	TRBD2	CASSVAGGTQYF	TGTGCCAGCAGCGTAGCGGGAGGAACCCAGTATTTT
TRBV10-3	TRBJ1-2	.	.	CAISETGTGGYTF	TGTGCCATCAGTGAGACAGGGACGGGCGGCTACACCTTC
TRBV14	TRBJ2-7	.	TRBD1	CASSQGTGSYF	TGTGCCAGCAGCCAAGGGACAGGGTCGTACTTC
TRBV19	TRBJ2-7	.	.	CASSIGGPLGISYEQYF	TGTGCCAGTAGTATAGGGGGCCCTTTGGGGATCTCCTACGAGCAGTACTTC
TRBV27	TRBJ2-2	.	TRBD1	CASRRTGRTGELFF	TGTGCCAGCAGACGGACAGGGAGAACCGGGGAGCTGTTTTTT
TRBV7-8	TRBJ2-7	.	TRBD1	CASSSPSGTDSYEQYF	TGTGCCAGCAGCTCCCCCTCCGGGACAGACTCCTACGAGCAGTACTTC
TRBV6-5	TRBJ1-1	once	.	CASKRAMNTEAFF	TGTGCCAGCAAGAGGGCCATGAACACTGAAGCTTTCTTT
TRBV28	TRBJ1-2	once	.	CASSLRGYGYTF	TGTGCCAGCAGTTTAAGGGGCTATGGCTACACCTTC
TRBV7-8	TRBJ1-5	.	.	CASSVGQYQPQHF	TGTGCCAGCAGCGTTGGACAGTATCAGCCCCAGCATTTT
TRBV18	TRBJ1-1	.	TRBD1	CASSPDRGRNTEAFF	TGTGCCAGCTCACCGGACAGGGGGCGGAACACTGAAGCTTTCTTT
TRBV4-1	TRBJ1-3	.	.	CASSQDGSLGVKNTIYF	TGCGCCAGCAGCCAAGATGGGAGTCTCGGGGTTAAGAACACCATATATTTT
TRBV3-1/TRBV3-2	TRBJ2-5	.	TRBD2	CASSQPPGTSARSETQYF	TGTGCCAGCAGCCAACCCCCTGGGACTAGCGCCCGCTCTGAGACCCAGTACTTC
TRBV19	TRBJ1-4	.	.	CASSFRVATNEKLFF	TGTGCCAGTTCCTTTCGAGTTGCAACTAATGAAAAACTGTTTTTT
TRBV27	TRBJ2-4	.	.	CASSPLGGLAKNIQYF	TGTGCCAGCAGTCCCCTGGGGGGACTGGCCAAAAACATTCAGTACTTC
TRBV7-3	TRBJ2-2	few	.	CASSLIARTNTGELFF	TGTGCCAGCAGCTTAATCGCCCGGACTAACACCGGGGAGCTGTTTTTT
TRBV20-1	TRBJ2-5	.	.	CSAGLETQYF	TGCAGTGCTGGGCTGGAGACCCAGTACTTC
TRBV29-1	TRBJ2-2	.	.	CSVQGAGELFF	TGCAGCGTGCAGGGTGCCGGGGAGCTGTTTTTT
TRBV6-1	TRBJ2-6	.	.	CASSEGSSGANVLTF	TGTGCCAGCAGTGAAGGTAGCTCTGGGGCCAACGTCCTGACTTTC
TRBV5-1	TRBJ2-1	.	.	CASSLFELALSTVEQFF	TGCGCCAGCAGCTTGTTTGAACTAGCCCTATCCACAGTTGAGCAGTTCTTC
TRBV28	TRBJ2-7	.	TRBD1	CASSFPSLRDREPYEQYF	TGTGCCAGCAGTTTCCCCTCACTCCGGGACAGGGAGCCCTACGAGCAGTACTTC
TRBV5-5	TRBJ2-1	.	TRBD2	CASSPRTSGHNEQFF	TGTGCCAGCAGCCCCAGGACTAGCGGCCACAATGAGCAGTTCTTC
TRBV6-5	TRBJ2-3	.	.	CASSLADTQYF	TGTGCCAGCAGTTTAGCTGATACGCAGTATTTT
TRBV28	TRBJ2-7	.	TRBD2	CASSFISGSLYEQYF	TGTGCCAGCAGTTTCATTAGCGGGAGTTTGTACGAGCAGTACTTC
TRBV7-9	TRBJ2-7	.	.	CASSFSEATYEQYF	TGTGCCAGCAGCTTTTCCGAGGCTACCTACGAGCAGTACTTC
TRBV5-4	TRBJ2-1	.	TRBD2	CASSFGASGSDEQFF	TGTGCCAGCAGCTTCGGGGCTAGCGGGAGCGATGAGCAGTTCTTC
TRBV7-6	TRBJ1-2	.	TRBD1	CASSPGQGSGYGYTF	TGTGCCAGCAGCCCCGGACAGGGTTCTGGTTATGGCTACACCTTC
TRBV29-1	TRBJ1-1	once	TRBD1	CSARTGGTEAFF	TGCAGCGCCCGGACAGGAGGGACTGAAGCTTTCTTT
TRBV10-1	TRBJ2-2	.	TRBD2	CASSEGGLAAGELFF	TGCGCCAGCAGTGAGGGGGGTCTAGCGGCCGGGGAGCTGTTTTTT
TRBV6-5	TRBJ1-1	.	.	CASKRGVNTEAFF	TGTGCCAGCAAACGGGGTGTGAACACTGAAGCTTTCTTT
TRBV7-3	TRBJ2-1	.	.	CASSLGLFNEQFF	TGTGCCAGCAGCTTAGGACTGTTCAATGAGCAGTTCTTC
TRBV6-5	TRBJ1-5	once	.	CASSSGTHSNQPQHF	TGTGCCAGCAGTTCCGGGACTCATAGCAATCAGCCCCAGCATTTT
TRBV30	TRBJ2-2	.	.	CAWGDTNTGELFF	TGTGCCTGGGGTGACACGAACACCGGGGAGCTGTTTTTT
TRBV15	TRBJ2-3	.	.	CATKRSSTDTQYF	TGTGCCACCAAGCGGAGCAGCACAGATACGCAGTATTTT
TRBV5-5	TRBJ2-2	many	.	CASSFQGHGELFF	TGTGCCAGCAGCTTTCAGGGACACGGGGAGCTGTTTTTT
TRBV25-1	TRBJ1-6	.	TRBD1	CASSEGQDNSPLHF	TGTGCCAGCAGTGAGGGACAGGACAATTCACCCCTCCACTTT
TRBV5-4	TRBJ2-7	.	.	CASRTAGSYEQYF	TGTGCCAGCCGGACAGCCGGATCCTACGAGCAGTACTTC